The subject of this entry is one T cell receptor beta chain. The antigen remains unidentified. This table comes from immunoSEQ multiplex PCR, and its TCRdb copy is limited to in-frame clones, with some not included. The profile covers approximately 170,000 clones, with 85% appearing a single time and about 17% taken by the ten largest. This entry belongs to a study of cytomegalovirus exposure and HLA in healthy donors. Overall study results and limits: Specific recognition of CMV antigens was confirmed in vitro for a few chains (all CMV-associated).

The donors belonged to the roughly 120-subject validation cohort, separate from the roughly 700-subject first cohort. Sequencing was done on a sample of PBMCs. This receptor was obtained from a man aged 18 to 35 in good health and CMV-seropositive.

The CDR3 sequence is CASSLGIGGSYNEQFF. CDR3 bases: TGTGCCAGCAGCTTAGGGATCGGGGGCTCCTACAATGAGCAGTTCTTC. J is TRBJ2-1 and V is TRBV7-9; maybe TRBD2 (6 bases). This CDR3 spans 16 amino acids. Looked up from germline, CDR1 is SEHNR and CDR2 is FQNEAQ (reference sequence). The V gene lost 1 base and the J gene lost 0 bases, with 10 bases spanning the gap.